The 7 T cell receptor beta chains below all came from one sample that was sequenced in a study of T cells expressing NK-cell markers. TCRdb reworked the 5' RACE reads into one entry per CDR3 protein, no DNA. Its clone listing holds more than 400,000 distinct CDR3 sequences. Sequenced input: blood T cells: a sorted CD56 or NKG2C T cell subset, CD4+ or CD8+ T cells, or bulk PBMC T cells (not recorded which). The origin of the receptors is a woman between 18 and 70 years old in good health.

The chain employs TRBV4-3 and TRBJ1-2; TCRdb selects TRBD1, and the lack of DNA leaves this call unchecked. The germline V gene has CDR1 LGHNA and CDR2 YSLEER. There are 14 residues in the CDR3. CDR3 sequence: CASSQLQGYYGYTF.

The J gene is TRBJ2-1, the V gene TRBV5-1; no DNA is available, so the TRBD2 call from TCRdb remains unchecked. Germline V lookup: CDR1 SGHRS, CDR2 YFSETQ. There are 16 residues in the CDR3. The CDR3 here is CASSLVVGVDYNEQFF.

The chain couples TRBV20-1 to TRBJ1-1. The CDR3 extends over 13 amino acids. CDR1 DFQATT and CDR2 SNEGSKA come from the germline V gene (reference sequence). This CDR3 reads CSTLGSLGTEAFF.

The chain couples TRBV5-5 to TRBJ2-2; the TCRdb call, TRBD2, lacks DNA for checking. Germline lookup yields CDR1 SGHKS and CDR2 YYEKEE (reference sequence). This CDR3 spans 15 amino acids. The CDR3 sequence is CASSLDPPNTGELFF. The entire variable domain, with the rest obtained from reference TRBV5-5 and TRBJ2-2, is as follows: DAGVTQSPTHLIKTRGQQVTLRCSPISGHKSVSWYQQVLGQGPQFIFQYYEKEERGRGNFPDRFSARQFPNYSSELNVNALLLGDSALYLCASSLDPPNTGELFFGEGSRLTVL.

The genes are TRBV20-1 and TRBJ1-2; the D gene TCRdb calls, TRBD1, cannot be checked with no DNA. Germline assignment: CDR1 DFQATT and CDR2 SNEGSKA (reference sequence). The CDR3 runs 14 residues. CDR3 region: CSASASGGLYGYTF.

The chain joins TRBV25-1 to TRBJ1-4. Per germline, CDR1 MGHDK and CDR2 SYGVNS. CDR3 size: 12 residues. The CDR3 sequence: CASSDWREKLFF. Full variable domain (outside the CDR3, taken from reference TRBV25-1 and TRBJ1-4): EADIYQTPRYLVIGTGKKITLECSQTMGHDKMYWYQQDPGMELHLIHYSYGVNSTEKGDLSSESTVSRIRTEHFPLTLESARPSHTSQYLCASSDWREKLFFGSGTQLSVL.

The J gene is TRBJ2-5, the V gene TRBV9; TCRdb proposes TRBD1, but this gene call is untestable without DNA. The CDR3 covers 14 residues. Germline CDR1 SGDLS, CDR2 YYNGEE. This CDR3 reads CASSEGDSQETQYF.